This T cell receptor (beta chain) was sequenced during a study of T cells expressing NK-cell markers (dated by TCRdb to the early 2020s). Regarding the research as a whole: TCR beta-chain repertoires were profiled in sorted CD3+CD56+NKG2C+, CD3+CD56+NKG2C- and CD3+CD56-NKG2C+ T-cell subsets from several donors. Of the eight sequenced donors, seven were found to be HCMV-seropositive and one was found to be HCMV-seronegative. Sequencing of the libraries produced 2 x 150 bp reads on Illumina HiSeq 2000/2500, MiSeq or NextSeq. The eight sequenced donors were randomly selected healthy volunteers, three men and five women. What the work shows at the level of the full study, not this receptor alone: In several donors, the dominant CD3+CD56+NKG2C+ clonotypes were found to rank among the top 10 CD8+ clonotypes and to make up about 1.0-7.5% of CD8+ T cells. Those dominant clonotypes were again the most abundant among CD3+CD56-NKG2C+ cells in a handful of donors, at roughly 25-60.1%. It remained unclear whether the expanded NKG2C-expressing T cell clones were specific for HCMV antigens.

CDR1 and CDR2 (SGDLS, YYNGEE) derive from the germline V gene. The CDR3 starts with the cysteine, ends with the phenylalanine, and has 15 residues. DNA is not recorded here. HCMV serostatus was determined by detecting HCMV-specific IgG in serum with a commercial ELISA kit. Peripheral blood mononuclear cells were isolated from blood by Ficoll density gradient centrifugation. The instrument was an Illumina HiSeq 2000. The TCR beta cDNA libraries were made using 5'RACE template switching, a step that added both a universal primer site and unique molecular identifiers. Synthesis of cDNA was primed from the TCR beta constant segment and was followed by two consecutive PCR amplification steps. In the original analysis: MIGEC was used to demultiplex reads and group reads by UMI, and MiTCR was used to assemble and quantify clonotypes. To exclude erroneous sequences, any TCR cDNA sequence not supported by at least two reads was discarded. The tcR package was used for downstream repertoire analysis, with clonotypes matched between fractions based on CDR3 nucleotide sequence plus V segment. Antigen specificity was annotated against VDJdb with VDJmatch, allowing one amino acid substitution in CDR3. Once TCRdb had reprocessed the reads, it stored one entry per CDR3 protein sequence and supplied no DNA. Clone size and V and J calls follow TCRdb, not the original study. This specimen's table enumerates roughly 300,000 distinct CDR3 sequences. The ten largest account for more than 3.5% of the sample.

Remarks on this clonotype: Its antigen is unknown.

The sequence was collected from a woman between 18 and 70 years old in good health. The chain couples TRBV9 to TRBJ2-3; TCRdb indicates TRBD2, and absent DNA this call remains unverified. Sequenced input: blood T cells: a sorted CD56 or NKG2C T cell subset, CD4+ or CD8+ T cells, or bulk PBMC T cells (not recorded which). The CDR3 reads as follows: CASSVAWEGTDTQYF.